A single sample gave rise to the 5 T cell receptor beta chains below, sequenced in a study of shared T cell receptors in the human thymus (dated by TCRdb to the early 2020s). Library preparation was by the immunoSEQ multiplex PCR assay. Held by TCRdb, this immuneACCESS table contains in-frame sequences only and omits some clones. Under half of the omission traces to an unresolved V gene where checked; the cause of the rest is unknown. In this sample the table shows roughly 560,000 clones, 78% of which occur a single time. Jointly, the top ten make up about 0.012% of the sample. These data also featured in a second study, about human thymus T cells.

Specimen: thymocytes. The receptors were sampled from a boy under two years old with a congenital heart defect. Donor details come from another sample of the same person, matched by shared clones.

This clone has just a few counts. The gene calls are TRBV5-1 and TRBJ2-5; 11 positions agree with TRBD2. The J call may be faulty, since TRBJ2-7 better matches the DNA end. The CDR3 sequence is 16 residues long. Germline V gene lookup returns CDR1 SGHRS and CDR2 YFSETQ. CDR3 sequence (DNA): TGCGCCAGCAGCTTGGGACCGACTAGCGGGGTGTACGAGCAGTACTTC. Translating gives CASSLGPTSGVYEQYF.

The chain uses TRBV4-3 and TRBJ2-1, with D possibly being TRBD2 (5 bases). There are 22 residues in the CDR3. The V end was cut by 0 bases, the J end by 3 bases, with 30 bases between. In germline, CDR1 is LGHNA, CDR2 YSLEER. CDR3 residues: CASSQDRASGLGVGTYYNEQFF. The DNA for the CDR3 is TGCGCCAGCAGCCAAGACCGGGCGTCAGGACTCGGTGTCGGAACCTACTACAATGAGCAGTTCTTC.

This chain connects TRBV18 to TRBJ2-7; D unresolved. V lost 2 bases and J lost 0, with 11 bases in between. The CDR3 consists of 15 residues. The germline gives CDR1 KGHSH, CDR2 LQKENI. Here the CDR3 DNA reads TGTGCCAGCTCACCAAACGAACATTGCTCCTACGAGCAGTACTTC. This gives the protein CASSPNEHCSYEQYF.

This sequence joins TRBV4-1 and TRBJ2-7, with D possibly TRBD2 on 6 matching bases. This CDR3 has 14 residues. Germline assignment: CDR1 MGHRA and CDR2 YSYEKL. The V gene lost 3 bases and the J gene lost 2 bases, with 11 bases spanning the gap. The DNA for the CDR3 is TGCGCCAGCAGCCATACGTGGGGGGCCTACGAGCAGTACTTC. Translating it yields CASSHTWGAYEQYF.

The J gene is TRBJ1-2, the V gene TRBV27; a weak D match, TRBD1 (6 bases). The CDR3 spans 15 residues. Per the germline V gene, CDR1 is MNHEY and CDR2 is SMNVEV (reference sequence). V dropped 5 bases and J dropped 7 bases, with 20 bases sitting between them. This CDR3 is CASSNRDMGSSGYTF. The CDR3 DNA follows: TGTGCCAGCAGTAACCGGGACATGGGTTCGTCTGGCTACACCTTC.